These 8 T cell receptor beta chains came from one sample sequenced in a study of response to subunit inactivated influenza vaccine. MiXCR, run by TCRdb on the RT-PCR reads, gives a single entry per CDR3 protein. The table has roughly 760,000 distinct CDR3 sequences, approximately 21% seen once. The input for sequencing was PBMCs from blood, taken 5 days after vaccination. These receptors originate from a man aged 50 or older who received an inactivated influenza vaccine.

This clonotype has more than one count but fewer than ten. V gene TRBV29-1 combines with J gene TRBJ2-7; no definite D call. CDR1 and CDR2 (germline): SQVTM, ANQGSEA. Trimming stripped 5 bases from V and 3 bases from J, with 11 bases between. The CDR3 has 12 residues. The CDR3 DNA sequence: TGCAGCGTTAGTTTAGACTTCTACGAGCAGTACTTC. Its protein product is CSVSLDFYEQYF.

The chain carries TRBV3-1 and TRBJ2-7; 14 bases line up with TRBD2. CDR1 and CDR2 (germline): LGHDT, YNNKEL (reference sequence). CDR3 length equals 18 residues. J was trimmed by 2 bases and V by 4 bases; bases with no gene match: 10. The CDR3 loop reads CASSRSGTSGSQAYEQYF. CDR3 in DNA: TGTGCCAGCAGCCGGTCCGGGACTAGCGGGAGCCAAGCCTACGAGCAGTACTTC.

This clonotype has ten or more counts. The rearrangement links TRBV20-1 to TRBJ1-2; D might be TRBD1 (5 bases). This CDR3 contains 16 residues. CDR1 and CDR2 from the germline V gene are DFQATT and SNEGSKA (reference sequence). V lost 4 bases to trimming and J lost 3 bases, with 21 bases between them. The CDR3 loop is CSAKQGNTGAYYGYTF. The DNA of the CDR3 is TGCAGTGCTAAACAAGGGAATACAGGCGCTTACTATGGCTACACCTTC.

The chain combines TRBV18 with TRBJ2-7; D remains unclear. CDR3 length: 15 amino acids. Looked up from germline, CDR1 is KGHSH and CDR2 is LQKENI. V was pared by 8 bases and J by 2 bases, with 19 bases between. The CDR3 bases are TGTGCCAGCCAAGGAAGTCCCCCGATCCCCTACGAGCAGTACTTC. It specifies CASQGSPPIPYEQYF.

This clonotype showed up just a few times. This chain joins TRBV29-1 and TRBJ2-7; TRBD1 is a possible D gene (6 bases). In germline, CDR1 is SQVTM, CDR2 ANQGSEA. The CDR3 totals 12 residues. Deletions cut 5 bases from V and 3 bases from J, with 11 bases between. CDR3 in amino acids: CSVRQASYEQYF. The DNA for the CDR3 is TGCAGCGTTAGACAGGCGAGCTACGAGCAGTACTTC.

This clonotype was observed a few times. The chain combines TRBV4-3 with TRBJ1-4, with a tentative D call TRBD1 (5 bases). CDR3 size: 15 residues. From germline, CDR1 is LGHNA and CDR2 YSLEER. Between the trimmed V and J ends, which lost 2 bases and 6 bases, there was a span of 13 bases. The CDR3 nucleotides read TGCGCCAGCAGCCAAATCGGGGACTCGGATGAAAAACTGTTTTTT. It specifies CASSQIGDSDEKLFF.

This clonotype was found many times. This chain links TRBV7-2 with TRBJ1-2; weak D call: TRBD1 (5 bases). Germline CDR1 SGHTA, CDR2 FQGNSA. The CDR3 runs 15 residues. The V and J ends lost 5 bases and 5 bases respectively, with 18 bases between them. CDR3 nucleotide sequence: TGTGCCAGCAGCCCCGGGGGAGGGGCTCTATATGGCTACACCTTC. Translating gives CASSPGGGALYGYTF.

This clonotype was seen a handful of times. The CDR3 coding sequence is TGTGCCAGCAGCCCCCCCCAGGGCACAACTAATGAAAAACTGTTTTTT. Protein product: CASSPPQGTTNEKLFF. The chain links TRBV5-5 to TRBJ1-4; D perhaps matches TRBD1 (5 bases). With 4 bases removed from V and 0 bases from J, the gap between germline ends came to 13 bases. CDR1 and CDR2 (germline): SGHKS, YYEKEE (reference sequence). There are 16 residues in the CDR3.